This T cell receptor beta chain stems from a study of post-analysis software for immune sequencing data (dated by TCRdb to the mid-2010s). Study-wide context: Disease courses on record covered relapsing-remitting, secondary progressive and progressive-relapsing multiple sclerosis, though some patients had no subtype annotation. The patient repertoires were compared against 10 to 12 previously published healthy control repertoires obtained from donors aged about 6 to 27 years. A subset of samples was prepared in parallel using single-end sample barcoding, then pooled and co-amplified after Illumina adapter ligation. Overall results and qualifications from the work: Significantly higher frequencies in patients than in controls were found for a handful of TRBV segments, including TRBV5-6, TRBV5-1 and TRBV20-1. Direct clustering with F measure showed strong co-clustering of samples prepared in the same batch, prompting a batch-effect correction. The control group was slightly older than the multiple sclerosis patient group. Multiple sclerosis patients had significantly lower normalized Chao1 diversity than controls, a result that suggests substantial peripheral T-cell clonal expansion.

The CDR3 covers 15 residues, taking in both the cysteine and the phenylalanine. Kept here is only the CDR3 DNA, which spans 45 bases and is read in frame from base 1. Trimming leaves V shorter by 4 bases and J shorter by 5 bases, with the junction holding 7 bases beyond the gene matches. Looking up the germline V gene yields CDR1 LGHNA and CDR2 YNFKEQ. The library was produced with PCR. TCRdb lists the instrument as Illumina HiSeq 2500. To reduce PCR and sequencing biases, unique molecular identifiers were incorporated into the TCR beta cDNA libraries. Per 1 to 10 million input T cells, 500,000 or so cDNA molecules were obtained, such that each molecule approximated one T cell. The patient libraries were prepared and sequenced with the same protocol used for the earlier healthy control dataset. Samples belonging to the same batch were prepared together, multiplexed and sequenced on a shared HiSeq lane. The paper's data handling went like this. Raw barcoded reads were processed with MIGEC, and single-read molecular identifier groups were discarded before consensus assembly and CDR3 extraction. Clonotype tables were post-analysed with VDJtools, and diversity was normalized by down-sampling all datasets to the smallest sample size. In repertoire overlap clustering, CDR3 amino acid sequences, but not nucleotide sequences, were matched to correct batch-related cross-sample contamination. TCRdb trimmed public reads at Q25 via fastp, called clones via MiXCR and kept in-frame beta chains. Every entry covers one CDR3 protein and lists the most common genes and DNA from its rows. TCRdb, not the authors, supplied the V and J calls. The sample records hundreds of thousands of distinct CDR3 sequences, about a third of which are singletons. Roughly 13% of the sample goes to the ten largest clones.

Comment on this clonotype: The antigen it binds to is not known. No much larger clonotype is one base removed from it; base qualities were not supplied.

To demonstrate the VDJtools post-analysis software, TCR beta repertoires were profiled from the peripheral blood of about a dozen young patients with multiple sclerosis. The patients with multiple sclerosis were children and adolescents between about 6 and 17 years of age. The receptor's source is a girl aged 5-17 years with multiple sclerosis. The rearrangement combines TRBV4-2 with TRBJ2-4; 8 bases in the middle match TRBD1. The sequenced sample was blood. This receptor carries the CDR3 CASSLNGQGQNIQYF. The DNA sequence follows: TGTGCCAGCAGCCTAAACGGACAGGGCCAAAACATTCAGTACTTC.